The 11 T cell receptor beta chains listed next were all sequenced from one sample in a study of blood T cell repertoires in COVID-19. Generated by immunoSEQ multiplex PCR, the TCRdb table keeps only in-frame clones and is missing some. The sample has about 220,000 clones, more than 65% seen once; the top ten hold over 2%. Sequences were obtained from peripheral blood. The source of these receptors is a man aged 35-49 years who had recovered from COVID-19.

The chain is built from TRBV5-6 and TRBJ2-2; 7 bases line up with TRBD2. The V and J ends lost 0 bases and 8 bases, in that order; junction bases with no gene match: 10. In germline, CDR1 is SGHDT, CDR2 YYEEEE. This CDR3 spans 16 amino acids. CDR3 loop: CASSLAWLAAEGELFF. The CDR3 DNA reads TGTGCCAGCAGCTTGGCCTGGCTAGCGGCCGAGGGGGAGCTGTTTTTT.

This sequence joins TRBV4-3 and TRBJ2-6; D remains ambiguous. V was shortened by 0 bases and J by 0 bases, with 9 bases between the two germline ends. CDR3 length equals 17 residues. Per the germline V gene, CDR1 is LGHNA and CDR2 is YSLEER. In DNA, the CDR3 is TGCGCCAGCAGCCAAGAGGTTGCGAGCTCTGGGGCCAACGTCCTGACTTTC. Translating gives CASSQEVASSGANVLTF.

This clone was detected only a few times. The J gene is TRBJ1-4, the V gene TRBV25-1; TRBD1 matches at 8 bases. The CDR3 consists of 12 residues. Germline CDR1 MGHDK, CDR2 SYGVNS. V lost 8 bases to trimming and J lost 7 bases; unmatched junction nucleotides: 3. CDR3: CASSGTGEKLFF. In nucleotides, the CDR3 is TGTGCCAGCTCCGGGACAGGTGAAAAACTGTTTTTT.

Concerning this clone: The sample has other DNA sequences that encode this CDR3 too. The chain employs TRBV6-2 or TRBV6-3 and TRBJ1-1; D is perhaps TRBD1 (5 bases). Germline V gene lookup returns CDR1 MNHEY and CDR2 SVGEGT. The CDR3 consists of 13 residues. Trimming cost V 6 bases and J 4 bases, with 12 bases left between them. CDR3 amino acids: CASSPGGGTEAFF. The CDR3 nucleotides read TGTGCCAGCAGCCCTGGGGGGGGCACTGAAGCTTTCTTT.

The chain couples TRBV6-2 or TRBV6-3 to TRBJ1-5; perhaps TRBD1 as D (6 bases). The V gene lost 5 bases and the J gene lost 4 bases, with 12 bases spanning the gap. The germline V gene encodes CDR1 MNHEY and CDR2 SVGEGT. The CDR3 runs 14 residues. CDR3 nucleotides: TGTGCCAGCAGTCCGGGACACTTAAATCAGCCCCAGCATTTT. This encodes CASSPGHLNQPQHF.

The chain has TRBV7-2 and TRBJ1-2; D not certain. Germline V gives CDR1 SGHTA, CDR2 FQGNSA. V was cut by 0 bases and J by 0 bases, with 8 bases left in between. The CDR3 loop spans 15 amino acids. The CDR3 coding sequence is TGTGCCAGCAGCTTAGCTCTGTTAGCTAACTATGGCTACACCTTC. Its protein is CASSLALLANYGYTF.

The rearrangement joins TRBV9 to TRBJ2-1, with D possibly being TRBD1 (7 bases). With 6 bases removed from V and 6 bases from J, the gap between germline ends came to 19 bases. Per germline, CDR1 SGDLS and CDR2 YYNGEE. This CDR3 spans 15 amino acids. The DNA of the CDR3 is TGTGCCAGCAACCCGTCAGGGGGGATAAGCAATGAGCAGTTCTTC. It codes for CASNPSGGISNEQFF.

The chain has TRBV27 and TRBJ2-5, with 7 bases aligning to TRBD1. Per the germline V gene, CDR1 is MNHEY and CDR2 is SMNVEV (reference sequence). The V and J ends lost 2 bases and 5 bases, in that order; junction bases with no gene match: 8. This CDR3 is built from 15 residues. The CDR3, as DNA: TGTGCCAGCAGTTTAGTGAGGGGGCGCGGGGAGACCCAGTACTTC. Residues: CASSLVRGRGETQYF.

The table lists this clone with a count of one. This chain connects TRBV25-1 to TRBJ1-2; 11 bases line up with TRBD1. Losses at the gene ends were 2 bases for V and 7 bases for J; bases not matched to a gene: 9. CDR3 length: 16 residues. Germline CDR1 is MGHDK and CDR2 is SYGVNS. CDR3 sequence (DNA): TGTGCCAGCAGTGAAACCTGGACAGGGGGCGCTTCTGGCTACACCTTC. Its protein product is CASSETWTGGASGYTF.

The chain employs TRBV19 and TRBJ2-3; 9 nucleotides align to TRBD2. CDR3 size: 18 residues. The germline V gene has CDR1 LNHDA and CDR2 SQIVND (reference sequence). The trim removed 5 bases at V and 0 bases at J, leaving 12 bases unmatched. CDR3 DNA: TGTGCCAGTAGTTCGCGCACCACAAGCGGGAGGAGCACAGATACGCAGTATTTT. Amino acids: CASSSRTTSGRSTDTQYF.

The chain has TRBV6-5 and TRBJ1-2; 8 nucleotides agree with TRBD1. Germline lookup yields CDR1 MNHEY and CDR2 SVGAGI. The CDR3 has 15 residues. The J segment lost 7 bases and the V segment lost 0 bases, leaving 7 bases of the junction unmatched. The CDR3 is CASSYSQGALTGYTF. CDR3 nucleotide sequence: TGTGCCAGCAGTTACTCGCAGGGGGCGCTTACTGGCTACACCTTC.